Shown below are 20 T cell receptor beta chains from a single sample sequenced in a study of blood T cell repertoires in COVID-19 (dated by TCRdb to the early 2020s). Receptor amplification or capture employed the immunoSEQ multiplex PCR assay. The immuneACCESS repertoire file appears here via TCRdb, limited to in-frame rearrangements. These files lack a portion of the clones; in checked studies, under half of the deficit traces to unresolved V genes, and the cause of the others is not known. The sample contains 140,000 to 150,000 clones, more than 80% of them found a single time. The ten largest clones capture roughly 7.7% of the sample. Sequencing input: peripheral blood. These receptors were collected from a human donor with acute or convalescent COVID-19. The donor label of this sample is uncertain.

The rearrangement uses TRBV24-1 and TRBJ1-2; 10 nucleotides align to TRBD1. The CDR3 sequence is 16 residues long. J gave up 7 bases and V 4 bases, and 11 bases lay outside the gene matches. The germline CDR1 and CDR2 sequences are KGHDR and SFDVKD. CDR3 in amino acids: CATSDPGDRGKGGYTF. CDR3 bases: TGTGCCACCAGTGACCCAGGGGACAGGGGCAAGGGTGGCTACACCTTC.

About this clone: The junction departs from the called germline gene at one end, perhaps through a read error. The chain is built from TRBV30 and TRBJ1-5; no clear D gene. The germline CDR1 and CDR2 sequences are GTSNPN and SVGIG (reference sequence). The CDR3 covers 13 residues. In DNA, the CDR3 is TGTGCCTGGTGTGTGAGGGGCAATCAGCCCCAGCATTTT. It encodes CAWCVRGNQPQHF.

The chain combines TRBV6-5 with TRBJ1-6; D unresolved. Per germline, CDR1 MNHEY and CDR2 SVGAGI. The CDR3 spans 14 residues. The V gene lost 0 bases and the J gene lost 7 bases, with 7 bases spanning the gap. The CDR3 protein is CASSYSPGNSPLHF. The CDR3 region has the DNA TGTGCCAGCAGTTACTCCCCCGGGAATTCACCCCTCCACTTT.

V and J are TRBV21-1 and TRBJ1-1. TRBV21-1 is a recognized pseudogene. The CDR3 has 14 amino acids. CDR3 region: CASSDHFRVFEAFF. The DNA for the CDR3 is TGTGCCAGCAGCGACCACTTCCGGGTTTTCGAAGCTTTCTTT.

This chain links TRBV5-1 with TRBJ1-1; the match to TRBD1 covers 9 bases. The CDR3 has 15 amino acids. The ends lost 0 bases at V and 5 bases at J; junction bases unmatched: 5. Per the germline V gene, CDR1 is SGHRS and CDR2 is YFSETQ. Here the CDR3 reads CASSLATGGTTEAFF. The CDR3 DNA is TGCGCCAGCAGCTTGGCGACAGGGGGGACGACTGAAGCTTTCTTT.

CDR3 bases: TGTGCCAGCAGCCGACCGACCTGGTCGGGGAAAGCTGGAGAGCAGTTCTTC. Protein: CASSRPTWSGKAGEQFF. The chain has TRBV5-4 and TRBJ2-1, with D perhaps matching TRBD2 (5 bases). V dropped 4 bases and J dropped 10 bases, with 27 bases sitting between them. Germline V lookup: CDR1 SGHNT, CDR2 YYREEE (reference sequence). This CDR3 is built from 17 residues.

The J gene is TRBJ2-5, the V gene TRBV5-1; a weak D match, TRBD1 (6 bases). CDR3 length: 14 residues. The V end lost 0 bases, the J end lost 5 bases, and 11 bases lay between the germline ends. Germline CDR1 SGHRS, CDR2 YFSETQ. The CDR3 nucleotides read TGCGCCAGCAGCTTGGGCAGGGGTATGGAGACCCAGTACTTC. This codes for CASSLGRGMETQYF.

This chain links TRBV7-3 with TRBJ1-1; no reliable D call. The CDR3 totals 13 residues. The germline V gene encodes CDR1 SGHTA and CDR2 FQGTGA. Trimming removed 3 bases at V and 5 bases at J, with 10 bases between. CDR3: CASSFGGRTEAFF. The CDR3 DNA reads as TGTGCCAGCAGCTTTGGCGGCAGAACTGAAGCTTTCTTT.

The rearrangement links TRBV6-5 to TRBJ2-7, with 7 positions matching TRBD1. Germline lookup yields CDR1 MNHEY and CDR2 SVGAGI. Trimming cost V 5 bases and J 2 bases; bases outside gene matches: 3. The CDR3 is 13 amino acids. The CDR3 here is CASSRDSPYEQYV. The CDR3 region has the DNA TGTGCCAGCAGTCGGGACAGTCCCTACGAGCAGTACGTC.

The chain carries TRBV19 and TRBJ2-7; D perhaps matches TRBD1 (6 bases). V lost 2 bases to trimming and J lost 5 bases, with 19 bases between them. CDR1 is LNHDA and CDR2 is SQIVND in the germline V gene (reference sequence). CDR3 length: 16 amino acids. The CDR3 protein is CASSINPRGRMDEQYF. CDR3 nucleotide sequence: TGTGCCAGTAGTATAAACCCCAGGGGCAGGATGGACGAGCAGTACTTC.

V and J are TRBV7-6 and TRBJ2-2, with D tentatively TRBD1 (6 bases). The CDR3 loop spans 16 amino acids. Germline V lookup: CDR1 SGHVS, CDR2 FNYEAQ. Between the trimmed V and J ends, which lost 4 bases and 4 bases, there was a span of 16 bases. The DNA of the CDR3 is TGTGCCAGCAGCTCGGACAGTGTTCGGACCACCGGGGAGCTGTTTTTT. As protein: CASSSDSVRTTGELFF.

V and J are TRBV7-9 and TRBJ2-1; 11 bases are shared with TRBD2. This CDR3 has 15 residues. Germline trimming cut 6 bases from V and 5 bases from J; bases unmatched to any gene: 6. Germline values: CDR1 SEHNR, CDR2 FQNEAQ (reference sequence). CDR3 bases: TGTGCCAGCAGTATTACTAGCGGGGGAAACAATGAGCAGTTCTTC. This gives the protein CASSITSGGNNEQFF.

This clone was detected a few times. This chain uses TRBV21-1 with TRBJ1-5; TRBD1, the table's D call, was not compared with the DNA. TRBV21-1 is deemed a pseudogene. The CDR3 covers 17 residues. The CDR3 reads CASGPGTGWTGDQPQHF. CDR3 coding DNA: TGTGCCAGCGGTCCCGGGACAGGGTGGACCGGAGATCAGCCCCAGCATTTT.

The chain employs TRBV7-9 and TRBJ2-3; 8 bases agree with TRBD2. With V trimmed by 8 bases and J by 5 bases, 15 bases remained unmatched. The CDR3 is made up of 16 amino acids. Germline CDR1 is SEHNR and CDR2 is FQNEAQ (reference sequence). The CDR3 region is CASPPGLTGGQDTQYF. CDR3 coding DNA: TGTGCCAGCCCCCCGGGGCTAACGGGGGGGCAAGATACGCAGTATTTT.

The chain employs TRBV25-1 and TRBJ1-2, with D uncertain. The CDR3 is 13 residues long. The V end lost 6 bases, the J end lost 4 bases, and 12 bases lay between the germline ends. CDR1 MGHDK and CDR2 SYGVNS come from the germline V gene. CDR3 loop: CASSWAGSYGYTF. The CDR3 region has the DNA TGTGCCAGCAGCTGGGCGGGCAGCTATGGCTACACCTTC.

The V gene is TRBV5-1, the J gene TRBJ1-6; a possible D gene is TRBD1 (6 bases). Germline V gives CDR1 SGHRS, CDR2 YFSETQ. V gave up 0 bases and J gave up 2 bases, with 9 bases separating them. The CDR3 has 16 amino acids. Here the CDR3 reads CASSLGQATYNSPLHF. The CDR3 nucleotides are TGCGCCAGCAGCTTGGGACAGGCGACCTATAATTCACCCCTCCACTTT.

In its sample, this clone was seen a few times. The chain recombines TRBV10-2 with TRBJ2-7; 7 nucleotides line up with TRBD1. The CDR3 runs to 13 residues. The trim removed 4 bases at V and 1 base at J, leaving 1 base unmatched. CDR1 and CDR2 (germline): WSHSY, SAAADI. The CDR3: CASSGDRSYEQYV. CDR3 DNA: TGCGCCAGCAGTGGGGACAGATCCTACGAGCAGTACGTC.

V gene TRBV6-5 combines with J gene TRBJ1-1, with D possibly TRBD1 on 6 matching bases. The germline CDR1 and CDR2 sequences are MNHEY and SVGAGI. The CDR3 has 11 residues. Between the trimmed V and J ends, which lost 10 bases and 11 bases, there was a span of 17 bases. CDR3 nucleotides: TGTGCCACCTGGGGGGGGCCTGGGGCTTTCTTT. Residues: CATWGGPGAFF.

The chain is built from TRBV5-5 and TRBJ2-3, with D possibly matching TRBD2 (6 bases). The CDR3 is 14 amino acids. Trimming stripped 4 bases from V and 5 bases from J, with 14 bases between. Germline values: CDR1 SGHKS, CDR2 YYEKEE (reference sequence). CDR3 nucleotide sequence: TGTGCCAGCAGCATTAGCGGCACGGGAGATACGCAGTATTTT. The encoded protein is CASSISGTGDTQYF.

The CDR3 sequence is CASSDSNTGELFF. The CDR3 DNA reads TGTGCCAGCAGCGACTCGAACACCGGGGAGCTGTTTTTT. This chain links TRBV9 with TRBJ2-2; no reliable D call. Germline-derived CDR1 and CDR2 are SGDLS and YYNGEE. The CDR3 runs 13 residues. The V end was cut by 3 bases, the J end by 0 bases, with 3 bases between.